These 17 T cell receptor beta chains were all obtained from the same sample, sequenced in a study of T cell responses to AZD1222 COVID-19 vaccine. TCRdb keeps only in-frame clones here, not all; method: immunoSEQ multiplex PCR. The sample records fewer than 120,000 clones, about 87% being singletons. Sequenced here: peripheral blood, sampled on day 0 of AZD1222 vaccination. All receptors come from an adult in good health.

This clone was seen just once. The chain links TRBV5-8 to TRBJ1-1; D call uncertain. The CDR3 length is 13 residues. From germline, CDR1 is SGHTS and CDR2 YDEGEE. With 4 bases removed from V and 3 bases from J, the gap between germline ends came to 10 bases. The CDR3: CASSPFPDTEAFF. CDR3 in DNA: TGTGCCAGCAGCCCCTTTCCCGACACTGAAGCTTTCTTT. Combining the CDR3 with reference TRBV5-8 and TRBJ1-1 gives the whole variable domain EAGVTQSPTHLIKTRGQQATLRCSPISGHTSVYWYQQALGLGLQFLLWYDEGEERNRGNFPPRFSGRQFPNYSSELNVNALELEDSALYLCASSPFPDTEAFFGQGTRLTVV.

The chain joins TRBV5-1 to TRBJ2-7, with TRBD1 identical over 8 bases. Germline CDR1 is SGHRS and CDR2 is YFSETQ. Trimming removed 3 bases from V and 6 bases from J; junction bases left unmatched: 8. This CDR3 comprises 14 residues. For the CDR3, the DNA is TGCGCCAGCAGCTGGCCGGGACAGGACCGCGAGCAGTACTTC. Protein product: CASSWPGQDREQYF.

The chain has TRBV10-1 and TRBJ2-1, with 9 bases matching TRBD2. Germline V gene data show CDR1 as WNHNN and CDR2 as SYGVQD (reference sequence). This CDR3 is 12 amino acids long. V shed 6 bases, J shed 9 bases, and the junction held 3 bases outside the gene matches. The CDR3 nucleotides read TGCGCCAGCAGATCGACTAGCGGTGAGCAGTTCTTC. Its protein is CASRSTSGEQFF.

The V call is TRBV5-1, the J call TRBJ1-1, with TRBD1 matching over 7 bases. The CDR3 is made up of 16 amino acids. Per the germline V gene, CDR1 is SGHRS and CDR2 is YFSETQ. V lost 5 bases, J lost 1 base, and 11 bases stayed unmatched. As DNA, the CDR3 is TGCGCCAGCAGAGAGCAAACCGGGACAGAGAACACTGAAGCTTTCTTT. As protein: CASREQTGTENTEAFF.

The V and J genes are TRBV18 and TRBJ1-2, with D possibly matching TRBD1 (5 bases). Trimming shortened V by 7 bases and J by 6 bases, and 12 bases separated the two germline ends. This CDR3 is 12 amino acids long. Germline CDR1 is KGHSH and CDR2 is LQKENI. The CDR3 DNA is TGTGCCAGCTACGACAGCGGTGATGGCTACACCTTC. Protein product: CASYDSGDGYTF.

The J gene is TRBJ2-3, the V gene TRBV19; 9 nucleotides match TRBD2. Trimming at V came to 5 bases and at J to 5 bases, leaving 8 bases not matched to a gene. This CDR3 region has 15 residues. Per the germline V gene, CDR1 is LNHDA and CDR2 is SQIVND (reference sequence). The CDR3 is CASSSQTSGIDTQYF. CDR3 DNA: TGTGCCAGTAGTTCCCAGACTAGCGGAATAGATACGCAGTATTTT.

This clone was seen just once. The gene calls are TRBV9 and TRBJ1-1, with D hard to call. The germline V gene has CDR1 SGDLS and CDR2 YYNGEE. V was cut by 3 bases and J by 0 bases, with 12 bases left in between. CDR3 length: 15 amino acids. The CDR3 loop is CASSARTLLNTEAFF. The CDR3 nucleotides are TGTGCCAGCAGCGCGCGGACCCTACTGAACACTGAAGCTTTCTTT.

The chain has TRBV3-1 (or the pseudogene TRBV3-2) and TRBJ2-1; the match to TRBD2 covers 10 bases. This CDR3 contains 16 residues. CDR1 LGHDT and CDR2 YNNKEL come from the germline V gene (reference sequence). J lost 4 bases, V lost 0 bases, and 3 bases had no gene match. CDR3 coding DNA: TGTGCCAGCAGCCAAGAACCGGGACTAGCGTACAATGAGCAGTTCTTC. Its protein product is CASSQEPGLAYNEQFF.

The chain carries TRBV6-5 and TRBJ1-4; D remains unclear. Trimming pared 5 bases from V and 8 bases from J, leaving 12 bases between. Germline values: CDR1 MNHEY, CDR2 SVGAGI. CDR3 length equals 13 residues. The CDR3 sequence is CASSRTVREKLFF. Written as DNA, the CDR3 is TGTGCCAGCAGTCGCACGGTTAGGGAAAAACTGTTTTTT.

The rearrangement uses TRBV11-3 and TRBJ2-7; D is uncertain. Germline V gives CDR1 SGHNT, CDR2 YENEEA. The CDR3 runs to 13 residues. Deletions cut 0 bases from V and 3 bases from J, with 6 bases between. CDR3 region: CASSLDRDYEQYF. In DNA, the CDR3 is TGTGCCAGCAGCTTAGATCGAGACTACGAGCAGTACTTC.

The chain has TRBV19 and TRBJ2-7; either TRBD1 or TRBD2 may fit D (6 bases each). The CDR3 is made up of 14 amino acids. Trimming cost V 8 bases and J 1 base, with 15 bases left between them. In germline, CDR1 is LNHDA, CDR2 SQIVND (reference sequence). DNA for the CDR3: TGTGCCAGTTCCCATGGGGGGCCGTCCTACGAGCAGTACTTC. It encodes CASSHGGPSYEQYF.

The chain combines TRBV5-8 with TRBJ1-2, with D possibly matching TRBD1 (6 bases). Between the trimmed V and J ends, which lost 1 base and 3 bases, there was a span of 19 bases. The CDR3 spans 17 residues. In germline, CDR1 is SGHTS, CDR2 YDEGEE. The CDR3 reads CASSLWGHRDSDYGYTF. CDR3 sequence (DNA): TGTGCCAGCAGCTTGTGGGGGCACAGGGATTCTGACTATGGCTACACCTTC.

The table lists this clone with a count of one. V gene TRBV30 combines with J gene TRBJ2-6; 9 bases agree with TRBD1. The germline gives CDR1 GTSNPN, CDR2 SVGIG (reference sequence). The CDR3 extends over 17 amino acids. V shed 4 bases, J shed 3 bases, and the junction held 10 bases outside the gene matches. In DNA, the CDR3 is TGTGCCTGGAAACCACCGGGACAGGGTTTTGGGGCCAACGTCCTGACTTTC. Translating it yields CAWKPPGQGFGANVLTF.

CDR3 sequence: CAWRKPGQSYQPQHF. The CDR3 DNA follows: TGTGCCTGGAGGAAACCAGGACAGTCCTATCAGCCCCAGCATTTT. This chain uses TRBV30 with TRBJ1-5; D may be TRBD1 (6 bases). The CDR3 extends over 15 amino acids. Trimming pared 3 bases from V and 5 bases from J, leaving 17 bases between. Germline V lookup: CDR1 GTSNPN, CDR2 SVGIG (reference sequence).

The rearrangement links TRBV6-5 to TRBJ2-7, with 8 bases fitting TRBD1. With V trimmed by 2 bases and J by 2 bases, 5 bases remained unmatched. Per germline, CDR1 MNHEY and CDR2 SVGAGI. This CDR3 has 15 amino acids. Written as DNA, the CDR3 is TGTGCCAGCAGTTACGCAGGACAGGGCACCTACGAGCAGTACTTC. Translation gives CASSYAGQGTYEQYF.

The rearrangement uses TRBV3-1 (or the pseudogene TRBV3-2) and TRBJ1-1; D call uncertain. Between the trimmed V and J ends, which lost 4 bases and 6 bases, there was a span of 9 bases. CDR3 length equals 12 residues. Germline loops: CDR1 LGHDT, CDR2 YNNKEL (reference sequence). CDR3 in DNA: TGTGCCAGCAGCCCCGGTTTTGCTGAAGCTTTCTTT. Translation gives CASSPGFAEAFF.

This chain joins TRBV7-9 and TRBJ1-3, with 10 bases matching TRBD1. Germline V gives CDR1 SEHNR, CDR2 FQNEAQ (reference sequence). This CDR3 contains 19 residues. Trimming cost V 3 bases and J 4 bases; bases outside gene matches: 15. CDR3 protein: CASSFRHGTGDSFGNTIYF. The CDR3 nucleotides read TGTGCCAGCAGCTTTCGTCACGGGACAGGGGATTCGTTCGGAAACACCATATATTTT. The full variable domain, rest sourced from reference TRBV7-9 and TRBJ1-3, is DTGVSQNPRHKITKRGQNVTFRCDPISEHNRLYWYRQTLGQGPEFLTYFQNEAQLEKSRLLSDRFSAERPKGSFSTLEIQRTEQGDSAMYLCASSFRHGTGDSFGNTIYFGEGSWLTVV.